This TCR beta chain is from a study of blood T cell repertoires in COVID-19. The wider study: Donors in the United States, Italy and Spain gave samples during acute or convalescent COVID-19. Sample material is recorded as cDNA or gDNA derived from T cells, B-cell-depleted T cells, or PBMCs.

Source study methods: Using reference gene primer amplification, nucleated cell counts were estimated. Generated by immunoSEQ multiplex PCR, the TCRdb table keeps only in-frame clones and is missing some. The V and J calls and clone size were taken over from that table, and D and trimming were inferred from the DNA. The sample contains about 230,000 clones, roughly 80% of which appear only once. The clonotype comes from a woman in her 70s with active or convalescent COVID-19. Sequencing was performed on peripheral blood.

The CDR3: CASSLGQGGTYEQYF. The CDR3 coding sequence is TGCGCCAGCAGCCTGGGACAGGGGGGGACCTACGAGCAGTACTTC. The V gene is TRBV5-1, the J gene TRBJ2-7; 11 positions match TRBD1. The length of the CDR3 is 15 residues. V shed 4 bases and J 2 bases; nucleotides not matched to a gene: 5. Germline V CDR1 and CDR2: SGHRS, YFSETQ. The full variable domain, with the rest looked up from reference TRBV5-1 and TRBJ2-7, is KAGVTQTPRYLIKTRGQQVTLSCSPISGHRSVSWYQQTPGQGLQFLFEYFSETQRNKGNFPGRFSGRQFSNSRSEMNVSTLELGDSALYLCASSLGQGGTYEQYFGPGTRLTVT.